This TCR beta chain was obtained from a study of control samples from healthy donors and cancer patients (TCRdb year 2020). Library preparation was by the immunoSEQ multiplex PCR assay. TCRdb re-hosts the immuneACCESS table, in-frame sequences only. Its copies lack some clones; in the studies checked, an unresolved V gene accounts for under half of them, and the cause for the rest is not known. This sample has about 130,000 clones in its table, and around 94% of those were observed once. The ten top clones hold about 14% of the sample. As to this clone: Its antigen is not yet known. The sample holds no much larger clone one base away, and base qualities are not on file.

V is reduced by 1 base and J by 8 bases, leaving a spacing of 18 bases between them. Reading from cysteine to phenylalanine, the CDR3 counts 16 amino acids. Only the CDR3 DNA stays, 48 bases, in frame from base 1. CDR1 and CDR2 were assigned from the germline V gene as SGDLS and YYNGEE. This receptor was identified in a man in his sixties with colorectal cancer. The chain was built from TRBV9 and TRBJ1-4; the D gene is possibly TRBD1, with 6 bases matching. The sample consisted of PBMCs. The nucleotides are TGTGCCAGCAGCGTATCTCCCCGGGGGGCGCTAGAAAAACTGTTTTTT. Its coded protein is CASSVSPRGALEKLFF.